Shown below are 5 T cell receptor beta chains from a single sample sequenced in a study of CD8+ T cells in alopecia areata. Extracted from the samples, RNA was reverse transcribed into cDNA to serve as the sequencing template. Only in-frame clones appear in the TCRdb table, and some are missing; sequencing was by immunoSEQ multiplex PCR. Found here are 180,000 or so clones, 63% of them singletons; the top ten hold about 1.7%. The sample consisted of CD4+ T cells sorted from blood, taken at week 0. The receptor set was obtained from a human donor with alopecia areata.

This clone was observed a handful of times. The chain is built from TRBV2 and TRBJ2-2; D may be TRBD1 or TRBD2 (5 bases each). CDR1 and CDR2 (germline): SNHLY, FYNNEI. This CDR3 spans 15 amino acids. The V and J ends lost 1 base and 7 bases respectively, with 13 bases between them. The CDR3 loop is CASSEVRGISGELFF. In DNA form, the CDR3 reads TGTGCCAGCAGTGAAGTGAGGGGCATCAGCGGGGAGCTGTTTTTT.

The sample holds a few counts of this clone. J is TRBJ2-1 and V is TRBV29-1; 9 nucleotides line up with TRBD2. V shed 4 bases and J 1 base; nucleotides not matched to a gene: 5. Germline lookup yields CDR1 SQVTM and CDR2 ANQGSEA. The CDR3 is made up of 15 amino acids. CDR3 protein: CSVGAAGGSYNEQFF. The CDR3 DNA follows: TGCAGCGTTGGGGCGGCGGGGGGGTCCTACAATGAGCAGTTCTTC.

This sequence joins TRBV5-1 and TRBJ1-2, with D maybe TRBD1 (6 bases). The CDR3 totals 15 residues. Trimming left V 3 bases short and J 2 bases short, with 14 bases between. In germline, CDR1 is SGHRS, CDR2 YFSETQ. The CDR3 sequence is CASSSSYDRNYGYTF. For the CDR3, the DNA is TGCGCCAGCAGCTCTAGCTATGACAGGAACTATGGCTACACCTTC.

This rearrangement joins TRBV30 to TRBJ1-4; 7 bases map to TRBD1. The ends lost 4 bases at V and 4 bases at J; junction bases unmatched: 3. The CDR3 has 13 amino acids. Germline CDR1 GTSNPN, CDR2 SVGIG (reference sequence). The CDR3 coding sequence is TGTGCCTGGAAAAGGGACAGTAATGAAAAACTGTTTTTT. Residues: CAWKRDSNEKLFF.

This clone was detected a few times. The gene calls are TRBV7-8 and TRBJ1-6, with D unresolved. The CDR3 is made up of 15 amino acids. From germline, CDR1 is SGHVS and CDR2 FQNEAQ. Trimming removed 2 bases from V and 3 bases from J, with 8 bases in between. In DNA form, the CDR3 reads TGTGCCAGCAGCTTAACCGGGAACTATAATTCACCCCTCCACTTT. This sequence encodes CASSLTGNYNSPLHF. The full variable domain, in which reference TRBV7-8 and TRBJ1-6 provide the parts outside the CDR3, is GAGVSQSPRYKVAKRGQDVALRCDPISGHVSLFWYQQALGQGPEFLTYFQNEAQLDKSGLPSDRFFAERPEGSVSTLKIQRTQQEDSAVYLCASSLTGNYNSPLHFGNGTRLTVT.